Sequencing of this T cell receptor beta chain was carried out in a study of PD-1 blockade in classical Hodgkin lymphoma. Study summary: Patients were infused with nivolumab 3 mg/kg every 2 weeks.

Notes on the study in general: Those patients who began receiving nivolumab less than 1 year after ASCT had lower diversity, and they were excluded. Researchers reported that CD4+ TCR diversity, though not CD8+, rose significantly by C4D1.

This CDR3 region has 13 residues. V lost 6 bases to trimming and J lost 3 bases, with 9 bases between them. CDR1 is MNHEY and CDR2 is SVGAGI in the germline V gene. Details on this clone: Its antigen is unknown.

Data came from immunoSEQ multiplex PCR; TCRdb stores just in-frame clones and leaves some out. The sample records 120,000 to 150,000 clones, about 81% being singletons. All patients relapsed after autologous stem cell transplantation, and brentuximab vedotin exposure varied. The patients, who had relapsed/refractory classical Hodgkin lymphoma, achieved best responses of complete response, partial response or progressive disease. The receptor was derived from a human donor with classical Hodgkin lymphoma. This chain connects TRBV6-5 to TRBJ1-5; maybe TRBD1 (6 bases). The specimen comprised peripheral blood mononuclear cells (PBMCs), sampled before the second cycle of nivolumab. The CDR3: CASSRGYNQPQHF. DNA of the CDR3: TGTGCCAGCAGCAGGGGTTACAATCAGCCCCAGCATTTT.